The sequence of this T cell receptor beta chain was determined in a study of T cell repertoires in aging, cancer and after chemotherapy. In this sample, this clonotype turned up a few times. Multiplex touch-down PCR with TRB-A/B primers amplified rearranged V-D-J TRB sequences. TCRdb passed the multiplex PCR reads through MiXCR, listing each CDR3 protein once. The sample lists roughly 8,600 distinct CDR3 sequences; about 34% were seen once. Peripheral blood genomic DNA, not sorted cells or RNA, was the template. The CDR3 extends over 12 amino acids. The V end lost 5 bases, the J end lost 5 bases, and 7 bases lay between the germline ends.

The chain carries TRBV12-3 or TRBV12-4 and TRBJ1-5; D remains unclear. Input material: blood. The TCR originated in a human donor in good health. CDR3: CASSLLDQPQHF. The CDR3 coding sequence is TGTGCCAGCAGTCTGCTCGATCAGCCCCAGCATTTT.